Reported below is one T cell receptor beta chain. Its antigen is still unknown. A junction end diverges from the germline sequence, so it may reflect a read error. The data were taken from a study of cytomegalovirus exposure and HLA in healthy donors. About the study: The roughly 100 million unique TCR beta sequences, from 150 million to 200 million T cells, were found by an earlier analysis. Of some 410 genotyped donors, 81% grouped in the Caucasian-associated ancestry cluster. Findings and caveats of the study: About 150 TCR beta chains were listed as cytomegalovirus-associated. According to reports, the classifier identified cytomegalovirus status with high specificity and sensitivity.

PCR primers comprised 60 Vbeta and 13 Jbeta primers. Clones were sequenced by immunoSEQ multiplex PCR, and TCRdb holds only the in-frame ones, with some missing. The sample records 140,000 to 150,000 clones, 61% being singletons. The CDR3 consists of 16 residues. Germline loops: CDR1 SGHDT, CDR2 YYEEEE. This clonotype was sampled from a male donor in good health and CMV-seronegative. This chain joins TRBV5-6 and TRBJ1-1, with 7 bases matching TRBD1. Sequences were obtained from PBMCs. CDR3 DNA: TGTGCCAACAGCTTGGCAGGGGGGTTCTGGAACACTGAAGCTTTCTTT. Protein product: CANSLAGGFWNTEAFF. Filled out from reference TRBV5-6 and TRBJ1-1, the complete variable domain reads DAGVTQSPTHLIKTRGQQVTLRCSPKSGHDTVSWYQQALGQGPQFIFQYYEEEERQRGNFPDRFSGHQFPNYSSELNVNALLLGDSALYLCANSLAGGFWNTEAFFGQGTRLTVV.